Listed below are T cell receptor beta chains from one sample, sequenced in a study of neurological immune-mediated disorders. MiXCR, run by TCRdb on the 5' RACE reads, gives a single entry per CDR3 protein. The sample includes roughly 31,000 distinct CDR3 sequences, 20% to 25% of them seen just once. Sample: CD4+ T cells from blood. The origin of the receptors is a man aged 50 to 59 with HTLV-1-associated myelopathy (HAM/TSP). Each CDR3 is given with its conserved first and last residue. The D gene is left open where the match is weak. A row's size may be missing; if present it is once, few, many or a size class.

d_gene	v_gene	j_gene	abundance	CDR3aa	CDR3nt
TRBD1	TRBV20-1	TRBJ2-7	many	CSARARMTGGTYEQYF	TGCAGTGCTAGAGCTCGCATGACAGGGGGTACCTACGAGCAGTACTTC
.	TRBV18	TRBJ1-1	.	CASSPVDSQNTEAFF	TGTGCCAGCTCACCGGTAGACAGCCAAAACACTGAAGCTTTCTTT
.	TRBV20-1	TRBJ1-3	few	CSARELTAGNTIYF	TGCAGTGCTAGAGAGCTTACAGCTGGAAACACCATATATTTT
TRBD1	TRBV10-3	TRBJ1-2	.	CAISKGAGTLGYGYTF	TGTGCCATCAGCAAGGGGGCCGGGACACTGGGCTATGGCTACACCTTC
TRBD1	TRBV5-6	TRBJ1-4	many	CASSLEGAGEKLFF	TGTGCCAGCAGCTTGGAGGGGGCGGGCGAAAAACTGTTTTTT
.	TRBV5-1	TRBJ1-2	many	CASSLTGKEGYTF	TGCGCCAGCAGCTTGACAGGGAAAGAGGGCTACACCTTC
.	TRBV12-3/TRBV12-4	TRBJ1-1	.	CASRRQETNTEAFF	TGTGCCAGCAGGCGACAGGAAACGAACACTGAAGCTTTCTTT
TRBD1	TRBV20-1	TRBJ1-5	many	CSARPEQGAYQPQHF	TGCAGTGCCCGCCCTGAACAGGGGGCATATCAGCCCCAGCATTTT
.	TRBV15	TRBJ1-4	.	CATSVFVGTNEKLFF	TGTGCCACCAGCGTATTTGTAGGTACTAATGAAAAACTGTTTTTT
.	TRBV15	TRBJ1-4	many	CATSRARRNGEKLFF	TGTGCCACCAGCAGAGCCCGACGAAACGGAGAAAAACTGTTTTTT
.	TRBV7-2	TRBJ1-1	many	CATDQTQNTEAFF	TGTGCCACCGATCAGACCCAGAACACTGAAGCTTTCTTT
.	TRBV2	TRBJ1-3	many	CASSFLSTGNTIYF	TGTGCCAGCAGCTTCCTCTCTACCGGGAACACCATATATTTT
.	TRBV12-3/TRBV12-4	TRBJ1-2	many	CASSFGQLNYGYTF	TGTGCCAGCAGTTTCGGGCAGCTTAACTATGGCTACACCTTC
.	TRBV6-5	TRBJ1-1	many	CASSYSRANTEAFF	TGTGCCAGCAGTTACTCGAGAGCGAACACTGAAGCTTTCTTT
TRBD2	TRBV20-1	TRBJ2-7	many	CSARDSLVRLAGVYEQYF	TGCAGTGCTAGAGATTCACTTGTCCGACTAGCGGGAGTGTACGAGCAGTACTTC
TRBD1	TRBV20-1	TRBJ1-6	few	CSAMLSDRGVSNSPLHF	TGCAGTGCGATGTTGTCGGACAGGGGAGTTAGTAATTCACCCCTCCACTTT
TRBD2	TRBV11-3	TRBJ2-2	once	CASSLDSRVAGRTTGELFF	TGTGCCAGCAGCTTAGATTCAAGGGTAGCGGGGCGCACAACCGGGGAGCTGTTTTTT
.	TRBV5-1	TRBJ2-3	many	CASSPDSTDTQYF	TGCGCCAGCAGCCCGGATAGCACAGATACGCAGTATTTT
TRBD1	TRBV5-1	TRBJ2-1	many	CASSLGQGAVGPNEQFF	TGCGCCAGCAGCTTGGGACAGGGGGCTGTAGGACCAAATGAGCAGTTCTTC
.	TRBV5-1	TRBJ2-1	many	CASSLRYGGGLINEQFF	TGCGCCAGCAGCTTGCGTTATGGGGGGGGGCTAATAAATGAGCAGTTCTTC
.	TRBV6-6	TRBJ1-3	many	CASSIGPSSGNTIYF	TGTGCCAGCAGTATCGGACCGTCCTCTGGAAACACCATATATTTT
.	TRBV28	TRBJ1-2	many	CASRYDRFGGYTF	TGTGCCAGCAGATACGATCGATTTGGTGGCTACACCTTC
TRBD2	TRBV20-1	TRBJ2-7	many	CSAPGLAGEEQYF	TGCAGTGCCCCGGGACTAGCGGGAGAGGAGCAGTACTTC
.	TRBV12-3/TRBV12-4	TRBJ1-5	.	CASSLGVGGAQPF	TGTGCGAGCAGTTTAGGGGTAGGTGGGGCCCAGCCTTTT
TRBD1	TRBV4-1	TRBJ2-2	many	CASSLRPVDRGTTGELFF	TGCGCCAGCAGCCTGAGGCCAGTAGACAGGGGGACAACCGGGGAGCTGTTTTTT
.	TRBV19	TRBJ2-3	.	CASTFRTRSTDTQYF	TGTGCCAGTACCTTCCGAACGCGCTCCACAGATACGCAGTATTTT
.	TRBV5-1	TRBJ1-1	many	CASSTSGEISHTEAFF	TGCGCCAGCAGCACTTCAGGGGAAATTTCGCACACTGAAGCTTTCTTT
.	TRBV4-1	TRBJ1-3	few	CASSQDRWATSGNTIYF	TGCGCCAGCAGCCAAGATCGCTGGGCTACCTCTGGAAACACCATATATTTT
.	TRBV20-1	TRBJ1-6	many	CSARVTPGQKNSPLHF	TGCAGTGCTAGAGTTACACCGGGACAAAAGAATTCACCCCTCCACTTT
.	TRBV20-1	TRBJ1-5	many	CSAGRRGNQPQHF	TGCAGTGCTGGACGGAGGGGCAATCAGCCCCAGCATTTT
TRBD2	TRBV5-1	TRBJ2-7	many	CASSYGLAGAPEQYF	TGCGCCAGCAGCTATGGACTAGCGGGAGCTCCCGAGCAGTACTTC
.	TRBV10-3	TRBJ1-5	many	CAISVRPQNQPQHF	TGTGCCATCAGTGTTCGGCCCCAAAATCAGCCCCAGCATTTT
.	TRBV11-2	TRBJ1-1	many	CASSLEREGNTEAFF	TGTGCCAGCAGCTTAGAGCGGGAGGGGAACACTGAAGCTTTCTTT
.	TRBV20-1	TRBJ1-2	.	CSANVDPGSGYTF	TGCAGTGCGAATGTTGATCCAGGGAGCGGCTACACCTTC
TRBD2	TRBV20-1	TRBJ2-7	many	CSATGTSGTYEQYF	TGCAGTGCCACCGGGACTAGCGGTACCTACGAGCAGTACTTC
.	TRBV5-1	TRBJ2-3	.	CASSLGAGSTDTQYF	TGCGCCAGCAGCTTGGGCGCGGGGAGCACAGATACGCAGTATTTT
.	TRBV5-1	TRBJ2-6	many	CASSLGSGANVLTF	TGCGCCAGCAGCTTAGGGTCTGGGGCCAACGTCCTGACTTTC
.	TRBV9	TRBJ2-3	many	CASSVGQPSVTDTQYF	TGTGCCAGCAGCGTAGGACAGCCTTCTGTCACAGATACGCAGTATTTT
TRBD2	TRBV20-1	TRBJ2-1	many	CSARALAGGPLNEQFF	TGCAGTGCTAGAGCCCTAGCGGGAGGGCCCCTCAATGAGCAGTTCTTC
.	TRBV7-9	TRBJ1-6	many	CASSLDRGVKESPLHF	TGTGCCAGCAGCTTAGATCGCGGGGTTAAGGAATCACCCCTCCACTTT
.	TRBV20-1	TRBJ2-7	many	CSTLFLRGFYEQYF	TGCAGTACTTTATTTCTACGGGGGTTTTACGAGCAGTACTTC
.	TRBV7-8	TRBJ2-7	once	CASSSNFGSYEQYF	TGTGCCAGCAGCTCGAACTTTGGGTCCTACGAGCAGTACTTC
.	TRBV5-6	TRBJ1-1	many	CASSPGLQEGYTEAFF	TGTGCCAGCAGCCCCGGGCTCCAGGAGGGGTACACTGAAGCTTTCTTT
.	TRBV12-3/TRBV12-4	TRBJ2-1	many	CASILEVGGSEQFF	TGTGCCAGCATCCTAGAAGTAGGGGGAAGTGAGCAGTTCTTC
TRBD2	TRBV18	TRBJ2-1	many	CASSLNLGTSGVNEQFF	TGTGCCAGCTCACTCAACCTGGGGACTAGCGGGGTCAATGAGCAGTTCTTC
.	TRBV12-3/TRBV12-4	TRBJ1-3	many	CASSLRNTIYF	TGTGCCAGCAGTTTGAGGAACACCATATATTTT
.	TRBV20-1	TRBJ1-5	many	CSARTGGGSNQPQHF	TGCAGTGCTAGGACAGGAGGGGGTAGCAATCAGCCCCAGCATTTT
.	TRBV5-1	TRBJ2-3	.	CASSLWGTDTQYF	TGCGCCAGCAGCCTCTGGGGCACAGATACGCAGTATTTT
TRBD2	TRBV10-3	TRBJ2-7	many	CAISGERDDEQYF	TGTGCCATCAGTGGGGAGCGGGATGACGAGCAGTACTTC
TRBD1	TRBV12-3/TRBV12-4	TRBJ1-4	many	CASSLGQVEKLFF	TGTGCCAGCAGTCTCGGACAGGTTGAAAAACTGTTTTTT
.	TRBV29-1	TRBJ1-1	many	CSPGGPLEMNTEAFF	TGCAGCCCTGGGGGCCCGCTGGAGATGAACACTGAAGCTTTCTTT
.	TRBV12-3/TRBV12-4	TRBJ1-5	many	CASSPQPGNQPQHF	TGTGCCAGCAGTCCGCAGCCCGGCAATCAGCCCCAGCATTTT
TRBD1	TRBV3-1	TRBJ2-5	many	CASSPLLQGVGETQYF	TGTGCCAGCAGCCCCCTCCTACAGGGGGTGGGCGAGACCCAGTACTTC
.	TRBV20-1	TRBJ2-2	many	CSASPPWGLNTGELFF	TGCAGTGCTAGCCCCCCGTGGGGGCTCAACACCGGGGAGCTGTTTTTT
.	TRBV7-9	TRBJ1-2	many	CASSPSTLGYTF	TGTGCCAGCAGCCCTTCTACGCTAGGCTACACCTTC
.	TRBV20-1	TRBJ1-3	many	CSARDLTEYRAGNTIYF	TGCAGTGCTAGAGATCTGACGGAGTATAGGGCTGGAAACACCATATATTTT
.	TRBV5-5	TRBJ1-2	many	CASSFRVVEGGYTF	TGTGCCAGCAGCTTTAGGGTAGTGGAAGGTGGCTACACCTTC